Here is one T cell receptor (beta chain) with its context. Its antigen is as yet unknown. TCRdb keeps only in-frame clones here, not all; method: immunoSEQ multiplex PCR. Counted here are some 25,000 clones, more than 65% occurring once; the ten biggest clones make up about 8.3%. Trimming took 7 bases from V and 0 from J, leaving 13 bases between them. The germline V gene has CDR1 GTSNPN and CDR2 SVGIG (reference sequence). The CDR3 is 15 residues long. The source of the sample is a study of pediatric ulcerative colitis. Study-level results: Ulcerative colitis patients shared more blood-rectal clones than controls. Some T cells in rectal biopsies may come from blood, especially with overt colitis. This repertoire reflects total lymphocytes rather than subpopulations like regulatory T cells.

One to two pinch biopsies were taken from the rectum during colonoscopy. Before the diagnostic colonoscopy, ulcerative colitis patients were free of immunosuppressive medication. This rearrangement joins TRBV30 to TRBJ2-6, with D perhaps matching TRBD2 (7 bases). This TCR was recovered from a boy aged 5-17 years with severe ulcerative colitis. Material for sequencing was gut tissue. The CDR3 loop is CASGGRSSGANVLTF. CDR3 coding DNA: TGTGCCTCCGGGGGGCGGAGCTCTGGGGCCAACGTCCTGACTTTC.